This T cell receptor beta chain was sequenced during a study of OX40 agonist ivuxolimab in advanced cancers. For the study at large: The mean age was about 57 years, ranging from about 23 to 79, with about four fifths of participants male. Findings of the study overall: Relatively little clonal expansion, among the lowest observed, appeared in partial responders at 0.1-3.0 mg/kg. CD8+ T cells (on average) carried more expanded clones than CD4+ T cells.

From germline, CDR1 is MDHEN and CDR2 SYDVKM. There are 18 residues in the CDR3. Trimming cost V 3 bases and J 6 bases; bases outside gene matches: 19. On this clone: Its antigen is unknown.

Produced via immunoSEQ multiplex PCR; TCRdb's table is partial and in-frame only. The sample yields around 46,000 clones, around 91% seen once. This TCR was sampled from an adult with an advanced solid tumor such as melanoma, head and neck, liver or kidney cancer. The sample in question was CD4+ or CD8+ T cells sorted from blood, obtained in a trial of the OX40 agonist ivuxolimab. The V call is TRBV28, the J call TRBJ2-7; 8 bases are a match to TRBD2. As DNA, the CDR3 is TGTGCCAGCAGTTTGGTGACTAGCGCCACGGGGCGCTCTCTCGAGCAGTACTTC. Its translation: CASSLVTSATGRSLEQYF.